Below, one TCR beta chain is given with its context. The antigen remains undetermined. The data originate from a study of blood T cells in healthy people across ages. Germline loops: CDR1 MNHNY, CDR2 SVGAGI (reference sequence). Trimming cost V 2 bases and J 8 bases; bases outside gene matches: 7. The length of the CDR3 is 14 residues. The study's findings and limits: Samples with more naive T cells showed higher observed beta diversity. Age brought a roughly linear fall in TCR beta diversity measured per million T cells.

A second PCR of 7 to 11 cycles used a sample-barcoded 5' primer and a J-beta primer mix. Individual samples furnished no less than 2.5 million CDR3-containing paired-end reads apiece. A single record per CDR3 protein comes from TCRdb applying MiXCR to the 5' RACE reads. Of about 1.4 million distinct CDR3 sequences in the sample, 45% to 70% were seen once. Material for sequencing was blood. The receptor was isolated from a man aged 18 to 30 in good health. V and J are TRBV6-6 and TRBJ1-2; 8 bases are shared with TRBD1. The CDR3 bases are TGTGCCAGCAGTTACCCTGACAGGGGCTGGGGCTACACCTTC. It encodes CASSYPDRGWGYTF.